This T cell receptor (beta chain) was recovered during a study of T-cell reconstitution after alpha-beta-depleted transplantation in children. V was cut by 3 bases and J by 1 base, with 15 bases left in between. Looked up from germline, CDR1 is LNHDA and CDR2 is SQIVND (reference sequence). The CDR3 spans 16 residues. Details on this clonotype: What it recognizes is unknown.

Unique molecular identifiers were used in preparing the TCRbeta library. TCRdb re-derived calls from the PCR reads in MiXCR, one entry per CDR3 protein. This table holds roughly 300,000 distinct CDR3 sequences, roughly 12% found once. The study, taken as a whole, reports: Several hundred graft clones that had expanded were reportedly the source of alpha-beta T cells about two months after transplant. Fresh T-cell production supplied most of the T-cell counts and diversity seen one year after transplant. Elevated TCRbeta diversity at day 60 was traced, in some patients, to surviving recipient T cells and thymic progenitors.

Sequenced here: peripheral blood, sampled 180 days after TCRalphabeta/CD19-depleted stem cell transplant. This clonotype was obtained from a male patient aged 2-9 years who had a stem cell transplant for chronic granulomatous disease, so the T cells may come from the graft donor. The chain uses TRBV19 and TRBJ1-1; D remains unclear. The CDR3 nucleotides are TGTGCCAGTAGTATCCAGCTGAGGACGGCGAACACTGAAGCTTTCTTT. This codes for CASSIQLRTANTEAFF.